This TCR beta chain emerged from a study of shared clonotypes between healthy human individuals. TCRdb keeps only in-frame clones here, not all; method: immunoSEQ multiplex PCR. The sample lists 400,000 to 550,000 clones; about 80% were seen once. Germline CDR1 is LGHNA and CDR2 is YSLEER. The CDR3 runs 14 residues. The V and J ends lost 4 bases and 5 bases respectively, with 14 bases between them. The source is a woman aged 40 to 55 in good health. Some clones in this sample may be carry-over from other donors' samples. V gene TRBV4-3 combines with J gene TRBJ2-5; D gene uncertain. Sequenced sample: PBMCs. The CDR3 region is CASSPRPDGETQYF. The CDR3 nucleotides are TGCGCCAGCAGCCCCCGGCCTGACGGGGAGACCCAGTACTTC.